This passage covers 21 T cell receptor beta chains from one sample sequenced in a study of cytotoxic CD8 clonotypes in ibrutinib-treated CLL. The data were produced by immunoSEQ multiplex PCR, yet TCRdb's version contains in-frame clones alone and is incomplete. The sample consists of more than 150,000 clones, over 60% of them appearing once. The starting material was PBMCs, obtained after 24 months of ibrutinib treatment. The source is a human donor with chronic lymphocytic leukemia.

As concerns this clone: Other DNA sequences from this sample encode an identical CDR3 as well. The rearrangement links TRBV28 to TRBJ1-1; 9 bases are shared with TRBD1. The V and J ends lost 4 bases and 1 base, in that order; junction bases with no gene match: 1. Germline CDR1 is MDHEN and CDR2 is SYDVKM. There are 14 residues in the CDR3. Written as DNA, the CDR3 is TGTGCCAGCAGTTCGGGACAGGGGAACACTGAAGCTTTCTTT. Amino acid sequence: CASSSGQGNTEAFF.

The chain joins TRBV28 to TRBJ2-7; D unresolved. Germline V lookup: CDR1 MDHEN, CDR2 SYDVKM. The CDR3 has 13 residues. Trimming removed 3 bases at V and 3 bases at J, with 9 bases between. The CDR3 is CASSFMMDYEQYF. The CDR3 region has the DNA TGTGCCAGCAGTTTTATGATGGACTACGAGCAGTACTTC.

The chain employs TRBV7-2 and TRBJ2-7; D uncertain. The germline gives CDR1 SGHTA, CDR2 FQGNSA. The V end lost 1 base, the J end lost 4 bases, and 8 bases lay between the germline ends. The CDR3 sequence is 13 residues long. CDR3 nucleotides: TGTGCCAGCAGCTTAGAAGACTTTTACGAGCAGTACTTC. Translating gives CASSLEDFYEQYF.

The table lists this clone with a few counts. The chain has TRBV18 and TRBJ1-5; D remains unclear. Trimming took 4 bases from V and 6 from J, leaving 13 bases between them. The CDR3 is made up of 14 amino acids. Germline lookup yields CDR1 KGHSH and CDR2 LQKENI. The CDR3 spells CASSQEAGGQPQHF. The CDR3 coding sequence is TGTGCCAGCTCACAAGAAGCGGGCGGTCAGCCCCAGCATTTT.

The V and J genes are TRBV6-8 and TRBJ2-1, with 7 nucleotides matching TRBD2. V was clipped by 9 bases and J by 8 bases; unmatched bases: 16. Germline CDR1 and CDR2: MNHGY and SAAAGT. There are 15 residues in the CDR3. This CDR3 reads CARTRGSNPSYEQFF. CDR3 in DNA: TGTGCCAGGACCCGCGGGAGTAACCCGAGCTATGAGCAGTTCTTC.

The V and J genes are TRBV27 and TRBJ2-7, with a possible D match to TRBD2 (6 bases). CDR1 MNHEY and CDR2 SMNVEV come from the germline V gene (reference sequence). Trimming stripped 6 bases from V and 1 base from J, with 19 bases between. The CDR3 runs to 16 residues. Here the CDR3 reads CASRYIAGRPSYEQYF. In DNA, the CDR3 is TGTGCCAGCAGATATATCGCGGGAAGGCCTTCCTACGAGCAGTACTTC.

This clone appeared a single time. V usage is TRBV5-8 and J usage is TRBJ2-1; 8 nucleotides line up with TRBD1. The CDR3 is 16 residues long. Trimming removed 0 bases from V and 0 bases from J; junction bases left unmatched: 2. In germline, CDR1 is SGHTS, CDR2 YDEGEE. CDR3 in amino acids: CASSLGTGISYNEQFF. CDR3 DNA: TGTGCCAGCAGCTTGGGGACAGGGATCTCCTACAATGAGCAGTTCTTC.

This clone was detected a few times. V usage is TRBV7-2 and J usage is TRBJ2-5, with a possible D match to TRBD1 (7 bases). There are 15 residues in the CDR3. Germline loops: CDR1 SGHTA, CDR2 FQGNSA. V lost 1 base and J 5 bases, leaving 14 bases between the germline ends. CDR3: CASSLGAGQYETQYF. CDR3 nucleotide sequence: TGTGCCAGCAGCTTAGGGGCGGGACAGTATGAGACCCAGTACTTC. Full variable domain (remainder filled in from reference TRBV7-2 and TRBJ2-5): GAGVSQSPSNKVTEKGKDVELRCDPISGHTALYWYRQSLGQGLEFLIYFQGNSAPDKSGLPSDRFSAERTGGSVSTLTIQRTQQEDSAVYLCASSLGAGQYETQYFGPGTRLLVL.

V is TRBV7-8 and J is TRBJ1-5; TRBD1 matches 9 bases. V trimming: 5 bases; J trimming: 2 bases; junction bases outside the gene matches: 10. The CDR3 is 17 amino acids. Per the germline V gene, CDR1 is SGHVS and CDR2 is FQNEAQ. In nucleotides, the CDR3 is TGTGCCAGCAGCCGCACAGGGGGCGTAAGGGGCAATCAGCCCCAGCATTTT. As protein: CASSRTGGVRGNQPQHF.

The chain combines TRBV30 with TRBJ2-4; D is uncertain. The CDR3 runs 13 residues. The germline CDR1 and CDR2 sequences are GTSNPN and SVGIG (reference sequence). Trimming took 1 base from V and 9 from J, leaving 13 bases between them. CDR3 sequence: CAWSGIPASIQYF. CDR3 bases: TGTGCCTGGAGTGGGATCCCGGCCAGCATTCAGTACTTC.

The chain carries TRBV28 and TRBJ1-5; D might be TRBD1 (5 bases). CDR3 length equals 15 residues. Trimming took 3 bases from V and 3 from J, leaving 12 bases between them. The germline V gene encodes CDR1 MDHEN and CDR2 SYDVKM. The CDR3 protein is CASSFSGSPNQPQHF. CDR3 nucleotide sequence: TGTGCCAGCAGTTTCTCAGGGAGCCCCAATCAGCCCCAGCATTTT.

The chain carries TRBV29-1 and TRBJ2-5; D is uncertain. Germline loops: CDR1 SQVTM, CDR2 ANQGSEA. V was pared by 6 bases and J by 5 bases, with 10 bases between. This CDR3 is built from 11 residues. CDR3 sequence: CSVAFFETQYF. The CDR3 coding sequence is TGCAGCGTCGCCTTCTTCGAGACCCAGTACTTC.

The chain links TRBV6-6 to TRBJ2-3, with 11 bases aligning to TRBD2. The CDR3 consists of 16 residues. With V trimmed by 5 bases and J by 2 bases, 6 bases remained unmatched. The germline V gene encodes CDR1 MNHNY and CDR2 SVGAGI (reference sequence). CDR3: CASSGRTSGHTDTQYF. CDR3 sequence (DNA): TGTGCCAGCAGTGGACGGACTAGCGGGCACACAGATACGCAGTATTTT.

This rearrangement joins TRBV27 to TRBJ2-5; the match to TRBD1 covers 9 bases. J lost 5 bases, V lost 4 bases, and 5 bases had no gene match. Germline V gene data show CDR1 as MNHEY and CDR2 as SMNVEV (reference sequence). The CDR3 extends over 14 amino acids. The CDR3 nucleotides are TGTGCCAGCAGTTCCCGGACAGGGGTTGAGACCCAGTACTTC. Translation: CASSSRTGVETQYF.

Only one count was recorded for this clone. The genes are TRBV11-2 and TRBJ1-1; D ambiguous. CDR3 length equals 13 residues. The V gene's germline CDR1 is SGHAT and CDR2 FQNNGV. V shed 4 bases and J shed 2 bases, with 8 bases lying between them. The CDR3 here is CASSSNLNTEAFF. DNA for the CDR3: TGTGCCAGCAGCTCCAATCTCAACACTGAAGCTTTCTTT.

V gene TRBV2 combines with J gene TRBJ2-5; D might be TRBD2 (6 bases). V lost 6 bases, J lost 4 bases, and 15 bases lay in between. The germline V gene has CDR1 SNHLY and CDR2 FYNNEI. CDR3 length equals 14 residues. The CDR3 DNA is TGTGCCAGCAGGGGCGTGTGGGACTCAGAGACCCAGTACTTC. Amino acid sequence: CASRGVWDSETQYF.

This clone occurred once. The V call is TRBV4-1, the J call TRBJ1-2; D is undetermined. The CDR3 covers 12 residues. Germline CDR1 and CDR2: MGHRA and YSYEKL. V lost 5 bases and J lost 1, with 5 bases in between. CDR3 in DNA: TGCGCCAGCAGCTCAGATAACTATGGCTACACCTTC. The encoded protein is CASSSDNYGYTF.

CDR3 bases: TGTGCCACCAGCAGAGACAGGGACTCTGGAAACACCATATATTTT. Protein product: CATSRDRDSGNTIYF. The chain recombines TRBV15 with TRBJ1-3; tentative D call: TRBD1 (5 bases). This CDR3 contains 15 residues. Germline CDR1 is LNHNV and CDR2 is YYDKDF (reference sequence). V was shortened by 0 bases and J by 0 bases, with 6 bases between the two germline ends.

The chain couples TRBV4-3 to TRBJ2-7, with D perhaps matching TRBD2 (5 bases). Trimming stripped 0 bases from V and 2 bases from J, with 11 bases between. Germline CDR1 and CDR2: LGHNA and YSLEER. CDR3 length: 15 amino acids. CDR3 nucleotides: TGCGCCAGCAGCCAAGATAGCGCCGGAACCTACGAGCAGTACTTC. It is translated as CASSQDSAGTYEQYF.

This sequence joins TRBV9 and TRBJ2-7; 7 bases fit TRBD2. Germline lookup yields CDR1 SGDLS and CDR2 YYNGEE. After removal of 0 bases from V and 2 bases from J, the junction contained 11 bases not matched to a gene. The CDR3 is made up of 17 amino acids. Written as DNA, the CDR3 is TGTGCCAGCAGCGTAGAAAGCTCCCCCCTAGCGGCCTACGAGCAGTACTTC. Translated: CASSVESSPLAAYEQYF. Supplemented by reference TRBV9 and TRBJ2-7, the full variable domain reads DSGVTQTPKHLITATGQRVTLRCSPRSGDLSVYWYQQSLDQGLQFLIQYYNGEERAKGNILERFSAQQFPDLHSELNLSSLELGDSALYFCASSVESSPLAAYEQYFGPGTRLTVT.

J is TRBJ2-7 and V is TRBV4-2; D gene ambiguous. The CDR3 has 15 residues. CDR1 is LGHNA, CDR2 YNFKEQ, per germline. Trimming took 2 bases from V and 0 from J, leaving 11 bases between them. For the CDR3, the DNA is TGTGCCAGCAGCCAAACCCTGGATATCTCCTACGAGCAGTACTTC. This encodes CASSQTLDISYEQYF.